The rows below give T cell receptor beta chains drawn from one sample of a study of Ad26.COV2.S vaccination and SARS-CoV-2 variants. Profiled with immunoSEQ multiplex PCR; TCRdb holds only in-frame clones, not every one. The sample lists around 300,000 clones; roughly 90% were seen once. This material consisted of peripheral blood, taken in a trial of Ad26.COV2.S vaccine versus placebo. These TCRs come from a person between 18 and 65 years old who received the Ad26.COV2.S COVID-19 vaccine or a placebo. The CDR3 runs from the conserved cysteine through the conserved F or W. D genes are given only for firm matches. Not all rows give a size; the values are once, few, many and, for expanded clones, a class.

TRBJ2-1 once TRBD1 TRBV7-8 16 CASSLAYAGGNNEQFF TGTGCCAGCAGCTTAGCTTATGCAGGGGGTAACAATGAGCAGTTCTTC
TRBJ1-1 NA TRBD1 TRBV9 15 CASSATGQPNTEAFF TGTGCCAGCAGCGCAACGGGACAGCCGAACACTGAAGCTTTCTTT
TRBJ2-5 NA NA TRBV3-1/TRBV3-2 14 CASSPRTQAETQYF TGTGCCAGCAGCCCCCGGACACAGGCTGAGACCCAGTACTTC
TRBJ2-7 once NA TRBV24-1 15 CATSDTGTATYEQYF TGTGCCACCAGTGACACCGGGACCGCAACCTACGAGCAGTACTTC
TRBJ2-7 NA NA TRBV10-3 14 CAISEGTGDYEQYF TGTGCCATCAGTGAGGGGACTGGTGACTACGAGCAGTACTTC
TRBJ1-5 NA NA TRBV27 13 CASSWDINQPQHF TGTGCCAGCAGTTGGGACATCAATCAGCCCCAGCATTTT
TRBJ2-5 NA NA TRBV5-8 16 CASSFRGDSFQETQYF TGTGCCAGCAGCTTCCGTGGTGACAGCTTCCAAGAGACCCAGTACTTC
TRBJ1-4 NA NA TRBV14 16 CASSPGLSGRNEKLFF TGTGCCAGCAGCCCGGGGCTGTCAGGGAGGAATGAAAAACTGTTTTTT
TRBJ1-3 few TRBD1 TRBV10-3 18 CAIRGGQGGLLSGNTIYF TGTGCCATTCGGGGCGGACAGGGGGGCCTTCTCTCTGGAAACACCATATATTTT
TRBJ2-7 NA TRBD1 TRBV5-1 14 CASSSAGTGLQEYF TGCGCCAGCAGCTCGGCCGGGACAGGGTTACAGGAGTACTTC